This is a list of T cell receptor beta chains from one sample in a study of T cell changes during pregnancy in multiple sclerosis. Repertoires were generated with immunoSEQ multiplex PCR, while TCRdb's copy carries only in-frame clones and drops some. The profile shows about 58,000 clones, more than 80% of them singletons. The sequencing used CD4+ T cells from peripheral blood mononuclear cells, collected after pregnancy. Every receptor here comes from a female donor in good health, enrolled as a control in a pregnancy study. Both conserved end residues are part of each CDR3. The order of the fields is V gene, J gene, clone size, D gene, CDR3 protein, CDR3 DNA. The D gene is left open where the match is weak. Rows may omit the clone size; those that give it use once, few, many or a size class.

>TRBV11-3|TRBJ1-1|NA|NA
CASSLAGRSTEAFF
TGTGCCAGCAGCTTAGCAGGGCGGAGCACTGAAGCTTTCTTT
>TRBV19|TRBJ1-1|NA|NA
CASSGGGHEAFF
TGTGCCAGTAGCGGGGGGGGCCATGAAGCTTTCTTT
>TRBV6-5|TRBJ2-3|NA|TRBD2
CASSRTSGRTDTQYF
TGTGCCAGCAGTAGGACTAGCGGCCGCACAGATACGCAGTATTTT
>TRBV7-8|TRBJ2-1|once|NA
CASSLGVLSGDEQFF
TGTGCCAGCAGCTTGGGTGTTCTGAGCGGCGATGAGCAGTTCTTC
>TRBV7-2|TRBJ1-5|NA|TRBD1
CASSLGGTGNQPQHF
TGTGCCAGCAGCTTAGGCGGGACAGGGAATCAGCCCCAGCATTTT
>TRBV7-3|TRBJ1-1|NA|NA
CASSLGQALNTEAFF
TGTGCCAGCAGCTTAGGGCAAGCTTTGAACACTGAAGCTTTCTTT
>TRBV5-1|TRBJ1-2|few|TRBD1
CASSFLQGAEGYTF
TGCGCCAGCAGCTTTCTACAGGGGGCTGAGGGCTACACCTTC
>TRBV6-5|TRBJ1-6|NA|TRBD1
CASSTGVSYNSPLHF
TGTGCCAGCAGTACAGGGGTATCCTATAATTCACCCCTCCACTTT
>TRBV6-1|TRBJ1-5|NA|NA
CASNVGEGQPQHF
TGTGCCAGCAATGTAGGGGAAGGACAGCCCCAGCATTTT
>TRBV4-2|TRBJ1-2|NA|NA
CASRQQGKVYGYTF
TGTGCCAGCAGGCAACAGGGAAAGGTCTATGGCTACACCTTC
>TRBV10-3|TRBJ2-7|NA|TRBD1
CAIEGPGGEQYF
TGTGCCATCGAGGGACCAGGGGGCGAGCAGTACTTC
>TRBV9|TRBJ2-3|NA|NA
CASSAKPSKSTDTQYF
TGTGCCAGCAGCGCCAAACCTAGCAAGAGCACAGATACGCAGTATTTT
>TRBV5-6|TRBJ1-2|NA|NA
CASSFQGNYGYTF
TGTGCCAGCAGCTTCCAGGGGAACTATGGCTACACCTTC
>TRBV30|TRBJ1-6|NA|NA
CAWSREANGSPLHF
TGTGCCTGGAGTCGGGAAGCAAACGGTTCACCCCTCCACTTT
>TRBV6-4|TRBJ2-2|once|TRBD2
CASSPSGGLANTGELFF
TGTGCCAGCAGTCCTAGCGGGGGGCTAGCGAACACCGGGGAGCTGTTTTTT
>TRBV30|TRBJ2-4|NA|NA
CAWSVMSPGKNIQYF
TGTGCCTGGAGTGTAATGTCCCCGGGCAAAAACATTCAGTACTTC
>TRBV14|TRBJ2-3|NA|NA
CASSQERTHTQYF
TGTGCCAGCAGCCAAGAGAGAACTCATACGCAGTATTTT
>TRBV7-3|TRBJ2-1|NA|TRBD1
CASAKGQANNEQFF
TGTGCCAGCGCTAAGGGACAGGCTAACAATGAGCAGTTCTTC
>TRBV7-7|TRBJ2-1|NA|TRBD2
CASSLAWTSTSEQFF
TGTGCTAGCAGCTTAGCTTGGACTAGCACGAGTGAGCAGTTCTTC
>TRBV7-2|TRBJ1-1|NA|NA
CASSLALVLGRDTEAFF
TGTGCCAGCAGCTTAGCTCTTGTTCTGGGGCGAGATACTGAAGCTTTCTTT
>TRBV7-2|TRBJ2-2|NA|NA
CASSLGGGPRTGELFF
TGTGCCAGCAGCTTAGGGGGGGGGCCTCGGACCGGGGAGCTGTTTTTT
>TRBV4-3|TRBJ2-2|NA|NA
CASSQDGGTANTGELFF
TGCGCCAGCAGCCAAGACGGAGGGACAGCGAACACCGGGGAGCTGTTTTTT
>TRBV21-1|TRBJ2-3|NA|NA
CASSRGKPKTLSTDTQYF
TGTGCCAGCAGCAGAGGGAAACCGAAGACCCTTAGCACAGATACGCAGTATTTT
>TRBV7-3|TRBJ1-4|NA|TRBD1
CASTGSSGTGTATNEKLFF
TGTGCCAGCACCGGTTCCTCGGGGACAGGAACTGCAACTAATGAAAAACTGTTTTTT
>TRBV25-1|TRBJ1-3|NA|NA
CASKSGNTIYF
TGTGCCAGCAAATCAGGAAACACCATATATTTT
>TRBV19|TRBJ2-1|NA|TRBD2
CASSIGLAGKNEQFF
TGTGCCAGTAGTATAGGACTAGCGGGGAAGAATGAGCAGTTCTTC
>TRBV2|TRBJ1-2|NA|TRBD1
CASRGPGQFYGYTF
TGTGCCAGCAGGGGGCCGGGACAGTTTTATGGCTACACCTTC
>TRBV15|TRBJ2-5|NA|NA
CATSRDRGPAQETQYF
TGTGCCACCAGCAGAGATCGTGGGCCTGCACAAGAGACCCAGTACTTC
>TRBV5-6|TRBJ1-2|NA|NA
CASSYLIPTVQGSYGYTF
TGTGCCAGCAGCTATCTAATACCGACAGTCCAGGGATCTTATGGCTACACCTTC
>TRBV10-3|TRBJ2-1|NA|TRBD2
CAISESSGGRKQFF
TGTGCCATCAGTGAGTCGTCGGGGGGGCGAAAGCAGTTCTTC
>TRBV21-1|TRBJ2-5|NA|NA
CATGGGQETQYF
TGTGCCACTGGGGGGGGCCAAGAGACCCAGTACTTC
>TRBV9|TRBJ2-5|once|NA
CASSVGSTGRETQYF
TGTGCCAGCAGCGTGGGTTCTACAGGGCGAGAGACCCAGTACTTC
>TRBV7-3|TRBJ2-1|NA|TRBD2
CASSQIAGTAYNEQFF
TGTGCCAGCAGCCAAATAGCGGGGACTGCCTACAATGAGCAGTTCTTC
>TRBV11-3|TRBJ1-4|NA|NA
CASSSLTGRGNEKLFF
TGTGCCAGCAGCTCCCTAACCGGCAGGGGCAACGAAAAACTGTTTTTT
>TRBV7-3|TRBJ2-3|NA|TRBD2
CASSLNGGGNTDTQYF
TGTGCCAGCAGCTTAAATGGCGGGGGAAACACAGATACGCAGTATTTT
>TRBV5-6|TRBJ2-7|NA|TRBD1
CASSFWTGGYEQYF
TGTGCCAGCAGCTTCTGGACAGGGGGCTACGAGCAGTACTTC
>TRBV5-5|TRBJ2-7|once|NA
CASSHSRNPYEQYF
TGTGCCAGCAGCCATTCCAGAAACCCCTACGAGCAGTACTTC
>TRBV10-3|TRBJ1-2|NA|NA
CAISDGGRLDGYTF
TGTGCCATCAGTGACGGGGGGCGGTTGGATGGCTACACCTTC
>TRBV5-1|TRBJ1-1|NA|NA
CASSLQTGTNTEAFF
TGCGCCAGCAGCCTCCAGACAGGAACGAACACTGAAGCTTTCTTT
>TRBV2|TRBJ1-6|NA|NA
CASSPEGAADNSPLHF
TGTGCCAGCAGCCCAGAAGGGGCAGCCGATAATTCACCCCTCCACTTT
>TRBV18|TRBJ1-5|NA|NA
CASSTGGSNQPQHF
TGTGCCAGCTCAACGGGGGGCAGCAATCAGCCCCAGCATTTT
>TRBV6-6|TRBJ2-7|NA|NA
CASSYEGTNYEQYF
TGTGCCAGCAGTTACGAGGGGACAAACTACGAGCAGTACTTC
>TRBV5-4|TRBJ1-1|few|TRBD1
CASSPTLTGETEAFF
TGTGCCAGCAGCCCTACCCTAACAGGGGAGACTGAAGCTTTCTTT
>TRBV4-2|TRBJ1-6|NA|NA
CASSLRLDSPLHF
TGTGCCAGCAGCCTTCGGTTGGATTCACCCCTCCACTTT